The clone carrying this TCR beta chain was seen only a few times. Its antigen is currently unknown. Gene labels here are mouse ones. Read data end 1 residue before the CDR3 end; the end is taken from the germline J gene. This sample was taken from a study of tissue T cells after allogeneic stem cell transplantation. Study-wide points: Anatomically similar tissues had similar TCR repertoires within each patient. Motif-based clustering found tissue-specific repertoire signatures shared across patients, though few clones were shared.

This CDR3 region has 13 residues. Trimming took 3 bases from V and 4 from J, leaving 9 bases between them. The germline gives CDR1 KGHPV, CDR2 FQNQEV (reference sequence). Indicated time point: mouse harvest day 7 after allogeneic transplant. Tail vein injection delivered 10^7 T-cell-depleted bone marrow cells and 10^6 splenic CD5+ T cells. B6 (H2b) cells into BALB/c (H2d) mice; tissues taken at day 7 or 14. Libraries were prepared by immunoSEQ multiplex PCR; TCRdb keeps only in-frame clonotypes and omits some of them. The sample includes about 5,800 clones, 46% seen only once; the top ten take 2.5% to 3%.

The sequenced sample consisted of skin. The J gene is TRBJ1-2, the V gene TRBV26; tentative D call: TRBD1 (5 bases). The sequence derives from a female BALB/c mouse given C57BL/6 T cells with graft-versus-host disease after an allogeneic hematopoietic cell transplant. The part of the CDR3 DNA that was read is TGTGCCAGCAGTCTAGGCGGGGGCTCCGACTACACC. It specifies CASSLGGGSDYT. The CDR3, in full, reads CASSLGGGSDYTF.